This TCR beta chain derives from a study of early T cells in non-severe SARS-CoV-2 infection (dated by TCRdb to 2020 to 2023). Describing the broader study: Because TCR sequencing was done on bulk RNA from unsorted whole blood, the alpha and beta chains could not be paired. General conclusions and limits of the study: VDJdb matching was skewed toward anti-spike CD8 responses, so virus-specific expansions were likely underestimated and private and CD4 specificities were missed.

This clonotype appeared many times. Its antigen is not yet known. No much larger clonotype is one base removed from it; base qualities were not supplied. This was a case-control study nested in a cohort of healthcare workers in London, UK, who had nasopharyngeal swab PCR tests and blood samples taken every week. Healthcare workers were recruited during the week of the UK lockdown, between 23 and 31 March 2020, and followed weekly for up to about 15 weeks. The CDR3, from cysteine to phenylalanine, totals 16 residues. The read is trimmed to its CDR3 DNA, 48 bases read in frame from base 1. Trimming takes 5 bases from V and 0 bases from J, and the germline ends sit 14 bases apart. The protocol used for the library was 5' RACE. The instrument given in TCRdb is NextSeq 500. In the TCR library protocol, unique molecular identifiers were attached to individual cDNA molecules to correct for PCR bias and sequencing error. Both TCR alpha and beta chains were sequenced, and tight co-correlation was observed between alpha and beta sequence abundances in each sample. The paper's data handling went like this. Decombinator V4 was used to perform V gene, J gene and CDR3 annotation of TCR sequences. TCRs were defined as expanded if a significant change between any two time points was detected under a Poisson model with p below 0.0001. TCR abundances were normalised to the total number of TCRs sequenced in each sample and reported as counts per million. TRAV1-2 paired with TRAJ12, TRAJ20 or TRAJ33 defined MAIT TCRs, while TRAV10 paired with TRAJ18 defined iNKT TCRs. VDJdb, accessed 1 November 2021, was searched for CMV, EBV and SARS-CoV-2 annotated TCRs, excluding TCRs annotated for multiple antigens. TCRdb reran the public reads through fastp at Q25 and MiXCR, keeping productive beta chains. One record per CDR3 amino acid sequence lists the most common genes and DNA. These V and J calls derive from TCRdb rather than the authors' analysis. For this sample there are about 70,000 distinct CDR3 sequences; about 4.6% appear just once. 3% to 4.5% of the sample goes to the ten largest clones.

This material consisted of whole blood, taken at baseline. The rearranged segments are TRBV12-3 or TRBV12-4 and TRBJ1-3; no D gene call is confident. This TCR came from an adult who was a healthcare worker with PCR-confirmed SARS-CoV-2 infection or an uninfected control (not recorded which). The donor label of this sample is uncertain. The CDR3 protein sequence reads: CASSQTPGDSGNTIYF. The DNA sequence is given as TGTGCCAGCAGTCAGACCCCAGGAGACTCTGGAAACACCATATATTTT.